These 12 T cell receptor beta chains were all obtained from the same sample, sequenced in a study of OX40 agonist ivuxolimab in advanced cancers. Method: immunoSEQ multiplex PCR; TCRdb's copy keeps in-frame clones and lacks some. The table has some 60,000 clones, 84% seen once; the top ten hold about 27%. The specimen comprised CD4+ or CD8+ T cells sorted from blood, sampled in a trial of the OX40 agonist ivuxolimab. The origin of the receptors is an adult with an advanced solid tumor such as melanoma, head and neck, liver or kidney cancer.

This clone was recorded once. CDR3 loop: CASRLLQEQYF. CDR3 coding DNA: TGCGCCAGCAGACTCCTTCAGGAGCAGTACTTC. The chain uses TRBV5-1 and TRBJ2-7; D gene unclear. The V end lost 5 bases, the J end lost 7 bases, and 10 bases lay between the germline ends. Germline V lookup: CDR1 SGHRS, CDR2 YFSETQ. The CDR3 has 11 residues.

The V and J genes are TRBV27 and TRBJ2-7; D perhaps matches TRBD1 (6 bases). Germline V gene lookup returns CDR1 MNHEY and CDR2 SMNVEV (reference sequence). The CDR3 sequence is 13 residues long. With 6 bases removed from V and 3 bases from J, the gap between germline ends came to 12 bases. The CDR3 spells CASSRDTFYEQYF. CDR3 DNA: TGTGCCAGCAGCCGGGACACGTTCTACGAGCAGTACTTC.

The chain has TRBV9 and TRBJ1-2; no clear D. Looked up from germline, CDR1 is SGDLS and CDR2 is YYNGEE. The V end was cut by 4 bases, the J end by 0 bases, with 10 bases between. This CDR3 contains 14 residues. The CDR3 protein is CASSPQGSNYGYTF. CDR3 nucleotide sequence: TGTGCCAGCAGCCCCCAAGGCTCTAACTATGGCTACACCTTC.

This chain links TRBV11-2 with TRBJ2-7, with D possibly being TRBD1 (5 bases). V was shortened by 7 bases and J by 5 bases, with 12 bases between the two germline ends. The germline CDR1 and CDR2 sequences are SGHAT and FQNNGV. This CDR3 has 12 residues. The CDR3 loop is CASTVWGHEQYF. DNA of the CDR3: TGTGCCAGCACTGTTTGGGGCCACGAGCAGTACTTC.

This clone was recorded a few times. V usage is TRBV6-1 and J usage is TRBJ2-1; D not resolved. The CDR3 totals 14 residues. CDR1 MNHNS and CDR2 SASEGT come from the germline V gene. The V end lost 7 bases, the J end lost 0 bases, and 10 bases lay between the germline ends. CDR3 protein: CASKGSASYNEQFF. The CDR3, as DNA: TGTGCCAGCAAGGGTTCCGCCTCCTACAATGAGCAGTTCTTC.

The chain has TRBV27 and TRBJ2-2, with D unresolved. Germline V gene data show CDR1 as MNHEY and CDR2 as SMNVEV (reference sequence). Trimming removed 3 bases from V and 0 bases from J, with 8 bases in between. The CDR3 spans 15 residues. For the CDR3, the DNA is TGTGCCAGCAGTTTTGGTGGGGCGAACACCGGGGAGCTGTTTTTT. This translates into CASSFGGANTGELFF.

The V call is TRBV11-3, the J call TRBJ1-1; TRBD1 matches 12 bases. This CDR3 region has 16 residues. Germline values: CDR1 SGHNT, CDR2 YENEEA. V was clipped by 5 bases and J by 5 bases; unmatched bases: 9. In DNA, the CDR3 is TGTGCCAGCAGCGTCGGGACAGGGGGCGTGAGAACTGAAGCTTTCTTT. Translation: CASSVGTGGVRTEAFF.

V is TRBV7-2 and J is TRBJ1-4; unclear D gene. The CDR3 runs 13 residues. Germline-derived CDR1 and CDR2 are SGHTA and FQGNSA. With 6 bases removed from V and 8 bases from J, the gap between germline ends came to 13 bases. CDR3 bases: TGTGCCAGCAGTCTCAAGAGTGACGAAAAACTGTTTTTT. It codes for CASSLKSDEKLFF.

The J gene is TRBJ2-1, the V gene TRBV5-1, with no clear D. The CDR3 extends over 14 amino acids. Per the germline V gene, CDR1 is SGHRS and CDR2 is YFSETQ. V lost 6 bases to trimming and J lost 0 bases, with 10 bases between them. The CDR3, as DNA: TGCGCCAGCACCCCTCTTTCCTCCTACAATGAGCAGTTCTTC. This gives the protein CASTPLSSYNEQFF.

The chain has TRBV2 and TRBJ1-1; possibly TRBD1 for D (6 bases). This CDR3 has 14 amino acids. Germline V lookup: CDR1 SNHLY, CDR2 FYNNEI. Trimming cost V 3 bases and J 5 bases, with 13 bases left between them. The CDR3 DNA sequence: TGTGCCAGCAGTGAGCAAACAGGGTGGACTGAAGCTTTCTTT. It specifies CASSEQTGWTEAFF.

The chain employs TRBV7-9 and TRBJ2-5; D is perhaps TRBD1 or TRBD2 (6 bases each). Germline values: CDR1 SEHNR, CDR2 FQNEAQ (reference sequence). This CDR3 has 15 residues. V lost 5 bases and J 5 bases, leaving 18 bases between the germline ends. This CDR3 reads CASSTPGAFWETQYF. The CDR3 DNA reads TGTGCCAGCAGCACCCCGGGGGCCTTTTGGGAGACCCAGTACTTC.

This chain uses TRBV6-1 with TRBJ2-4; 11 nucleotides match TRBD2. Germline V gene sequence: CDR1 MNHNS, CDR2 SASEGT. The CDR3 covers 20 residues. V lost 4 bases to trimming and J lost 0 bases; unmatched junction nucleotides: 14. CDR3 bases: TGTGCCAGCAGTGCCGGACCTAGCGGGGGGTACCGATTAGCCAAAAACATTCAGTACTTC. Protein: CASSAGPSGGYRLAKNIQYF.